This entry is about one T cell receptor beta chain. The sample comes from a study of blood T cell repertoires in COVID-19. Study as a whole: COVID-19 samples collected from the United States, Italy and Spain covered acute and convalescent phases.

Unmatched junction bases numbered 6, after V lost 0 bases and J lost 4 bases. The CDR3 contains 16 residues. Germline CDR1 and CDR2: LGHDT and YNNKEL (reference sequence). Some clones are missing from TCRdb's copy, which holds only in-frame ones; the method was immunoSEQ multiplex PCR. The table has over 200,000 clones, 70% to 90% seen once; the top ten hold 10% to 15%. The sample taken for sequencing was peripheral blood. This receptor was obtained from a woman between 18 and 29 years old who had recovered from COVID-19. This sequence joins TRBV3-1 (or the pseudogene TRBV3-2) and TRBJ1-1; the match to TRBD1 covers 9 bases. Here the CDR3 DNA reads TGTGCCAGCAGCCAAGAAGTTACAGGGGGCAGCACTGAAGCTTTCTTT. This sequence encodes CASSQEVTGGSTEAFF.